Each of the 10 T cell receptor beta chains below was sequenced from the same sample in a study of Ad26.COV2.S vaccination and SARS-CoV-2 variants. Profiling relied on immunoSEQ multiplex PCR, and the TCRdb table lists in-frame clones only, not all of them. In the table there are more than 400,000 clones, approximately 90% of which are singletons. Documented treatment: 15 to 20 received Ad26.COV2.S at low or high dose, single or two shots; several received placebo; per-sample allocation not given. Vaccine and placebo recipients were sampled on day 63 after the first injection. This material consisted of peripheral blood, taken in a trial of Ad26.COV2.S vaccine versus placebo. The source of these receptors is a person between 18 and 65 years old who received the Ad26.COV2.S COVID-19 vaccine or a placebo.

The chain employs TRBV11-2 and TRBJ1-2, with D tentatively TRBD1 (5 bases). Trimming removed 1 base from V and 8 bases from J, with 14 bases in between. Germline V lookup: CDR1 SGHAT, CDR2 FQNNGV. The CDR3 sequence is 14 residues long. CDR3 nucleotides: TGTGCCAGCAGCTTAGGGGGACCGCTCTCCGGCTACACCTTC. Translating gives CASSLGGPLSGYTF.

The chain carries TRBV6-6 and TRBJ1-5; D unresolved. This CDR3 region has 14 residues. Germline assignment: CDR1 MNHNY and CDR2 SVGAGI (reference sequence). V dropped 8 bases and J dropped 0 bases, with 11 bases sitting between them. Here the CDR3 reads CASGDHYSNQPQHF. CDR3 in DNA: TGTGCCAGCGGAGACCACTATAGCAATCAGCCCCAGCATTTT.

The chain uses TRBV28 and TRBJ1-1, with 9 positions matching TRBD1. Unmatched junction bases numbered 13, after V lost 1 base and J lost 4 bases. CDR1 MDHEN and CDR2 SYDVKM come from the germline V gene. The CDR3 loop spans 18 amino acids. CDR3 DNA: TGTGCCAGCAGTTTATACCCGGGACAGGGCCCGACGGGCACTGAAGCTTTCTTT. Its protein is CASSLYPGQGPTGTEAFF.

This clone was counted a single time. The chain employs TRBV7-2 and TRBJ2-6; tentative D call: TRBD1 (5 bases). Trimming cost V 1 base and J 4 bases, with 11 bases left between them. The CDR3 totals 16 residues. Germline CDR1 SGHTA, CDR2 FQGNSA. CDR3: CASSLDPGPGANVLTF. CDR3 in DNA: TGTGCCAGCAGCTTAGATCCAGGGCCCGGGGCCAACGTCCTGACTTTC.

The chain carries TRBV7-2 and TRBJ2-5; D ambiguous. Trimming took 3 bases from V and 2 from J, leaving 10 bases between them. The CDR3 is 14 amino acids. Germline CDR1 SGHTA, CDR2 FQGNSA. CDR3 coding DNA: TGTGCCAGCAGCTTGGATCATGGGCAAGAGACCCAGTACTTC. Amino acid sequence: CASSLDHGQETQYF. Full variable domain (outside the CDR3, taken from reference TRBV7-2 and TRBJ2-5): GAGVSQSPSNKVTEKGKDVELRCDPISGHTALYWYRQSLGQGLEFLIYFQGNSAPDKSGLPSDRFSAERTGGSVSTLTIQRTQQEDSAVYLCASSLDHGQETQYFGPGTRLLVL.

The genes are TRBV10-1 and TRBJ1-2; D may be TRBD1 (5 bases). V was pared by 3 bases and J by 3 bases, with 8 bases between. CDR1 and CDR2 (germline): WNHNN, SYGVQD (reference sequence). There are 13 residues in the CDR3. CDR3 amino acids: CASSDRVDYGYTF. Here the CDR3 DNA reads TGCGCCAGCAGTGACAGGGTGGACTATGGCTACACCTTC.

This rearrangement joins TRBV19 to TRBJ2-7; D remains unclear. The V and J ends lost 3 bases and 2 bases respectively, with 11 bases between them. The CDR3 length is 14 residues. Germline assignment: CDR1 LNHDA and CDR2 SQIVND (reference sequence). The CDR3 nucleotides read TGTGCCAGTAGTATCGGCAGAACAACCTACGAGCAGTACTTC. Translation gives CASSIGRTTYEQYF.

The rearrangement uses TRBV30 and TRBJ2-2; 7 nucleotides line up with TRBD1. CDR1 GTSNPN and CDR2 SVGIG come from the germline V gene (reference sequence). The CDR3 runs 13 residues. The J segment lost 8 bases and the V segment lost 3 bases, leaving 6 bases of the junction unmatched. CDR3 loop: CAWSLIRGGELFF. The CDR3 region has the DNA TGTGCCTGGAGCCTAATCAGGGGGGGGGAGCTGTTTTTT. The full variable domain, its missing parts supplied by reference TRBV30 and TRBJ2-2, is SQTIHQWPATLVQPVGSPLSLECTVEGTSNPNLYWYRQAAGRGLQLLFYSVGIGQISSEVPQNLSASRPQDRQFILSSKKLLLSDSGFYLCAWSLIRGGELFFGEGSRLTVL.

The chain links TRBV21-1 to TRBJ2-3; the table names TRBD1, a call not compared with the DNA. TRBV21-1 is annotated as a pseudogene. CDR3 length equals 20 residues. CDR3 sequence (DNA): TGTGCCAGCAGCAAAGCGAGACCAGGGGCTACGGGAACTAGCACAGATACGCAGTATTTT. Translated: CASSKARPGATGTSTDTQYF.

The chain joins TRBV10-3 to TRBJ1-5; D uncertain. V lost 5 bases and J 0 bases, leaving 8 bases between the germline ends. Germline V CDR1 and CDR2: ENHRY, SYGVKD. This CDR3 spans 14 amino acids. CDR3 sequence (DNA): TGTGCCATCAGTTCCGGGGATAGCAATCAGCCCCAGCATTTT. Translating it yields CAISSGDSNQPQHF.